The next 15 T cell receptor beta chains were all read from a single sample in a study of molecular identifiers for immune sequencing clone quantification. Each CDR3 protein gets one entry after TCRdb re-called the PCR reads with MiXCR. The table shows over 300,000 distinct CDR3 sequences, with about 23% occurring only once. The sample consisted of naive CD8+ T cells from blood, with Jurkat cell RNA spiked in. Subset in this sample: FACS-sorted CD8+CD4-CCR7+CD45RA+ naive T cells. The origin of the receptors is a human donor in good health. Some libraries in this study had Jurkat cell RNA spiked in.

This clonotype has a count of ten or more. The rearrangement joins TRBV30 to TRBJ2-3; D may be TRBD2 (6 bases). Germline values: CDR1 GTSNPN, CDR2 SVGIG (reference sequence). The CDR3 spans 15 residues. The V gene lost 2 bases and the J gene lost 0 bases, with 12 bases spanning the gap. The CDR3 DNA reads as TGTGCCTGGAGTTTGGCTAGCGACAGCACAGATACGCAGTATTTT. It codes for CAWSLASDSTDTQYF.

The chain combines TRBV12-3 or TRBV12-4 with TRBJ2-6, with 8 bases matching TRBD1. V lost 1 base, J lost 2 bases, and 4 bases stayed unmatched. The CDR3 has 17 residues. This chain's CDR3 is CASSLEQGATGANVLTF. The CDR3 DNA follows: TGTGCCAGCAGTTTAGAGCAGGGGGCGACTGGGGCCAACGTCCTGACTTTC.

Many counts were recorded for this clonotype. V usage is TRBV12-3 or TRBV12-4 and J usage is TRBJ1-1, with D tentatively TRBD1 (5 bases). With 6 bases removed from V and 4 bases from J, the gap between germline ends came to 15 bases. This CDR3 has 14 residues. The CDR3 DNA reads TGTGCCAGCAGCCCCACTGGGACTTTCACTGAAGCTTTCTTT. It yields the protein CASSPTGTFTEAFF.

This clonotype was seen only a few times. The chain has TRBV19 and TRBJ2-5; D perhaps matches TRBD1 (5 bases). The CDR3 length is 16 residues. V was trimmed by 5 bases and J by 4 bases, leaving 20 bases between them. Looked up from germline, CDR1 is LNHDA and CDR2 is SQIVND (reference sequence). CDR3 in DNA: TGTGCCAGTAGTTCCCGGGCAGGGCGTTGGATAGAGACCCAGTACTTC. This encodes CASSSRAGRWIETQYF.

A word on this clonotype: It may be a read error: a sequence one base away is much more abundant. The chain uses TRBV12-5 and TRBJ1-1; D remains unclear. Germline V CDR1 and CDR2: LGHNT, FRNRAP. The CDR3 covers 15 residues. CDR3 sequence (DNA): TGTGCTAGTGGCTTTACGCCGGTTCTCAGCACTGGAGCTTTCTTT. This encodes CASGFTPVLSTGAFF.

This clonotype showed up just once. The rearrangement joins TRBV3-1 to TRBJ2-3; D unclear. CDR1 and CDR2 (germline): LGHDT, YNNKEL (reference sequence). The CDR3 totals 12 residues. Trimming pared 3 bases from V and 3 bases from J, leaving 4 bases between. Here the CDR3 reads CASSQQTDTQYF. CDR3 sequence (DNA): TGTGCCAGCAGCCAGCAGACAGATACGCAGTATTTT.

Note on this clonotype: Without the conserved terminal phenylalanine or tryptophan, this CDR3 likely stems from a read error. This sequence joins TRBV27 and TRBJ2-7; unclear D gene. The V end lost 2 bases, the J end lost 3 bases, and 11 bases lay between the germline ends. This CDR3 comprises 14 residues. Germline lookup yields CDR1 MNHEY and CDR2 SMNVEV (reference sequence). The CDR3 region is CASSLGPTNYEQYL. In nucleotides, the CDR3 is TGTGCCAGCAGTTTAGGTCCGACCAACTACGAGCAGTACTTA.

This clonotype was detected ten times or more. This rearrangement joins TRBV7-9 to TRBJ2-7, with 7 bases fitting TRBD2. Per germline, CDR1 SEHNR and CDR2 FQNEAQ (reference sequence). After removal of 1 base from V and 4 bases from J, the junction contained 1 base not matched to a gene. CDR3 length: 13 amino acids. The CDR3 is CASSLDGGYEQYF. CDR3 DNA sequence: TGTGCCAGCAGCTTAGACGGGGGGTACGAGCAGTACTTC.

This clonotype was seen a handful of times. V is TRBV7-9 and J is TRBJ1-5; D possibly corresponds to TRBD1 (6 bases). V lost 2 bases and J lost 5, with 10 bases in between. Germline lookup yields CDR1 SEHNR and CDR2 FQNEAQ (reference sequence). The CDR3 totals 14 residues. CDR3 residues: CASSLQGSHQPQHF. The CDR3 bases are TGTGCCAGCAGCTTACAGGGGAGCCATCAGCCCCAGCATTTT.

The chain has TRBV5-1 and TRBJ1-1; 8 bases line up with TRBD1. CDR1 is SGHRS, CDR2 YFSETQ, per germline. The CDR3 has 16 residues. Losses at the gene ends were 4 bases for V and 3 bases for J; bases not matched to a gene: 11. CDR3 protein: CASSTDREERYTEAFF. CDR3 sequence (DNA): TGCGCCAGCAGCACGGACAGGGAAGAGAGGTACACTGAAGCTTTCTTT.

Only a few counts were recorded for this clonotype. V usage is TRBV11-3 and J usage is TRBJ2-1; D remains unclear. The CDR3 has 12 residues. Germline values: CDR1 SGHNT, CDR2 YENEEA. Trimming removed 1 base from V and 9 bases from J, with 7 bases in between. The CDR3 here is CASSLVVGEQFF. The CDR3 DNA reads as TGTGCCAGCAGCTTAGTGGTCGGTGAGCAGTTCTTC.

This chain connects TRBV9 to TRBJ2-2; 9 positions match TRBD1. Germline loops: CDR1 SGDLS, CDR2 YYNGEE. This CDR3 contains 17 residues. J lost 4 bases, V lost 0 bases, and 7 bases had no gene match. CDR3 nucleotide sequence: TGTGCCAGCAGCGTAGATCCGGGACAGGGTATCACCGGGGAGCTGTTTTTT. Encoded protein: CASSVDPGQGITGELFF.

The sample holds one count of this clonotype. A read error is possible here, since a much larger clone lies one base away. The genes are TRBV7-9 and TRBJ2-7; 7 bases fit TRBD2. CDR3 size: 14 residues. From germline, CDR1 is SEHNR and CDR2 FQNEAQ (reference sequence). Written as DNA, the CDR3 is TGTGCCAGCAGCGCCCTAGCGGAGAATTACGAGCGGTACTTC. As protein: CASSALAENYERYF.

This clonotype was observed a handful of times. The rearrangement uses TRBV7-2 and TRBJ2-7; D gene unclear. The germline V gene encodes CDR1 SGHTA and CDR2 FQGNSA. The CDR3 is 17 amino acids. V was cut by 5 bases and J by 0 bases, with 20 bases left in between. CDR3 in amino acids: CASSARSDPRSSYEQYF. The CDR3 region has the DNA TGTGCCAGCAGCGCGCGATCCGACCCACGGAGCTCCTACGAGCAGTACTTC.

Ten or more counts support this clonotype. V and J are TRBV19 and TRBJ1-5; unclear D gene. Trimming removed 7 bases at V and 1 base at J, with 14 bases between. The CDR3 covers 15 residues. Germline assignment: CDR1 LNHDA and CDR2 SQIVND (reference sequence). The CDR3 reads CASKDAGRSNQPQHF. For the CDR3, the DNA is TGTGCCAGTAAAGACGCAGGCCGGAGCAATCAGCCCCAGCATTTT.